The 12 T cell receptor beta chains below come from one sample, sequenced in a study of blood T cell repertoires in COVID-19. The method was immunoSEQ multiplex PCR; TCRdb's version includes in-frame clones alone and lacks a portion of them. Of some 190,000 clones in the sample, 88% were seen once. Sequencing was carried out using peripheral blood. Receptors originate from a man younger than 35 with active or convalescent COVID-19.

This clone came up once. The chain links TRBV5-1 to TRBJ1-3, with unresolved D. The CDR3 spans 14 residues. Germline assignment: CDR1 SGHRS and CDR2 YFSETQ. The V and J ends lost 0 bases and 0 bases respectively, with 4 bases between them. Here the CDR3 DNA reads TGCGCCAGCAGCTTGGACAACTCTGGAAACACCATATATTTT. It is translated as CASSLDNSGNTIYF. Together with reference TRBV5-1 and TRBJ1-3, the CDR3 gives the full variable domain: KAGVTQTPRYLIKTRGQQVTLSCSPISGHRSVSWYQQTPGQGLQFLFEYFSETQRNKGNFPGRFSGRQFSNSRSEMNVSTLELGDSALYLCASSLDNSGNTIYFGEGSWLTVV.

The chain is built from TRBV6-5 and TRBJ2-7; tentatively, D is TRBD1 (5 bases). The V gene's germline CDR1 is MNHEY and CDR2 SVGAGI. V was clipped by 2 bases and J by 2 bases, with 10 bases between them. The CDR3 covers 14 residues. The CDR3 nucleotides read TGTGCCAGCAGTTACCCGACAGTCCCCTACGAGCAGTACTTC. Protein sequence: CASSYPTVPYEQYF.

The rearrangement joins TRBV7-9 to TRBJ1-1; no clear D gene. Germline-derived CDR1 and CDR2 are SEHNR and FQNEAQ (reference sequence). The CDR3 extends over 15 amino acids. V lost 1 base, J lost 0 bases, and 9 bases lay in between. CDR3 loop: CASSLEGGLNTEAFF. In nucleotides, the CDR3 is TGTGCCAGCAGCTTAGAGGGAGGGCTGAACACTGAAGCTTTCTTT.

The chain recombines TRBV7-2 with TRBJ2-7; 8 bases are a match to TRBD2. In germline, CDR1 is SGHTA, CDR2 FQGNSA. The CDR3 covers 14 residues. J lost 4 bases, V lost 1 base, and 3 bases had no gene match. CDR3 in amino acids: CASSLGGGLYEQYF. CDR3 coding DNA: TGTGCCAGCAGCTTAGGCGGGGGGCTGTACGAGCAGTACTTC. Full variable domain (missing parts from reference TRBV7-2 and TRBJ2-7): GAGVSQSPSNKVTEKGKDVELRCDPISGHTALYWYRQSLGQGLEFLIYFQGNSAPDKSGLPSDRFSAERTGGSVSTLTIQRTQQEDSAVYLCASSLGGGLYEQYFGPGTRLTVT.

The chain couples TRBV7-2 to TRBJ2-7, with TRBD2 matching over 7 bases. The CDR3 totals 16 residues. CDR1 and CDR2 from the germline V gene are SGHTA and FQGNSA. The trim removed 1 base at V and 0 bases at J, leaving 6 bases unmatched. CDR3 amino acids: CASSLVGGGSSYEQYF. The CDR3 nucleotides read TGTGCCAGCAGCTTAGTGGGTGGCGGGAGCTCCTACGAGCAGTACTTC.

This chain connects TRBV11-1 to TRBJ2-1; TRBD1 matches at 8 bases. The CDR3 is 15 amino acids. Germline CDR1 and CDR2: SGHAT and FQDESV (reference sequence). Losses at the gene ends were 4 bases for V and 4 bases for J; bases not matched to a gene: 6. This chain's CDR3 is CASSSGNRGYNEQFF. The CDR3 DNA reads TGTGCCAGCAGCTCGGGGAACAGGGGGTACAATGAGCAGTTCTTC. The full variable domain, rest sourced from reference TRBV11-1 and TRBJ2-1, is EAEVAQSPRYKITEKSQAVAFWCDPISGHATLYWYRQILGQGPELLVQFQDESVVDDSQLPKDRFSAERLKGVDSTLKIQPAELGDSAMYLCASSSGNRGYNEQFFGPGTRLTVL.

The J gene is TRBJ2-1, the V gene TRBV6-1; D remains ambiguous. The V gene's germline CDR1 is MNHNS and CDR2 SASEGT. This CDR3 contains 18 residues. V shed 4 bases and J shed 8 bases, with 27 bases lying between them. CDR3 sequence (DNA): TGTGCCAGCAGTGTTCTCCCCACTTGGAGTCTTCAGTCGGATGAGCAGTTCTTC. This gives the protein CASSVLPTWSLQSDEQFF.

This clone showed up just once. The CDR3 coding sequence is TGTGCCAGTACGGACTACGGGACAGTTAATTCACCCCTCCACTTT. Amino acid sequence: CASTDYGTVNSPLHF. The gene calls are TRBV19 and TRBJ1-6, with 7 bases aligning to TRBD1. V lost 7 bases to trimming and J lost 6 bases; unmatched junction nucleotides: 9. CDR1 LNHDA and CDR2 SQIVND come from the germline V gene (reference sequence). The CDR3 has 15 amino acids. Combining the CDR3 with reference TRBV19 and TRBJ1-6 gives the whole variable domain DGGITQSPKYLFRKEGQNVTLSCEQNLNHDAMYWYRQDPGQGLRLIYYSQIVNDFQKGDIAEGYSVSREKKESFPLTVTSAQKNPTAFYLCASTDYGTVNSPLHFGNGTRLTVT.

This chain links TRBV6-6 with TRBJ2-2; tentative D call: TRBD1 (6 bases). V lost 9 bases and J lost 0, with 17 bases in between. Germline CDR1 and CDR2: MNHNY and SVGAGI (reference sequence). This CDR3 comprises 16 residues. The CDR3 sequence: CARYPGHSANTGELFF. The CDR3 nucleotides are TGTGCCAGATATCCGGGACATTCCGCGAACACCGGGGAGCTGTTTTTT.

This sequence joins TRBV7-2 and TRBJ1-5, with 10 bases matching TRBD1. CDR3 length: 14 amino acids. The germline gives CDR1 SGHTA, CDR2 FQGNSA. Trimming cost V 5 bases and J 5 bases; bases outside gene matches: 3. The CDR3 loop is CASSAGTGDQPQHF. CDR3 nucleotide sequence: TGTGCCAGCAGCGCCGGGACAGGGGATCAGCCCCAGCATTTT.

V is TRBV19 and J is TRBJ1-1; 8 bases agree with TRBD1. The length of the CDR3 is 16 residues. The V gene's germline CDR1 is LNHDA and CDR2 SQIVND (reference sequence). The V gene end was trimmed by 6 bases and the J gene end by 1 base; junction bases not matched to a gene: 10. This CDR3 reads CASRYNTGQGNTEAFF. The CDR3 coding sequence is TGTGCCAGTAGATACAATACTGGACAGGGGAACACTGAAGCTTTCTTT. The full variable domain, in which reference TRBV19 and TRBJ1-1 provide the parts outside the CDR3, is DGGITQSPKYLFRKEGQNVTLSCEQNLNHDAMYWYRQDPGQGLRLIYYSQIVNDFQKGDIAEGYSVSREKKESFPLTVTSAQKNPTAFYLCASRYNTGQGNTEAFFGQGTRLTVV.

The chain employs TRBV19 and TRBJ2-3, with 7 bases that match TRBD2. The junction had 13 bases not matched to a gene; V was cut back by 5 bases and J by 2 bases. Looked up from germline, CDR1 is LNHDA and CDR2 is SQIVND (reference sequence). This CDR3 spans 17 amino acids. CDR3 DNA sequence: TGTGCCAGTAGTTTGAGGGACCTAGCGGAGCTCACAGATACGCAGTATTTT. Amino acids: CASSLRDLAELTDTQYF.